One sample yielded the 9 T cell receptor beta chains listed below, sequenced in a study of Ad26.COV2.S vaccination and SARS-CoV-2 variants. The treatment was: over 15 received Ad26.COV2.S at low or high dose, single or two shots; 5 received placebo; per-sample allocation not given. The investigators took samples on day 63 after the first vaccine or placebo injection. TCRdb's copy holds only in-frame clones and misses some; the assay was immunoSEQ multiplex PCR. Of some 460,000 clones listed, 89% are singletons. The material sequenced was peripheral blood, taken in a trial of Ad26.COV2.S vaccine versus placebo. The receptors stem from a person between 18 and 65 years old who received the Ad26.COV2.S COVID-19 vaccine or a placebo.

The genes are TRBV20-1 and TRBJ1-1; the D is unclear. The germline V gene encodes CDR1 DFQATT and CDR2 SNEGSKA (reference sequence). V dropped 5 bases and J dropped 4 bases, with 8 bases sitting between them. The CDR3 is 11 amino acids. DNA for the CDR3: TGCAGTGCTGGGGATCCCACTGAAGCTTTCTTT. This sequence encodes CSAGDPTEAFF.

This clone appeared a single time. This sequence joins TRBV4-3 and TRBJ2-3, with TRBD1 identical over 8 bases. The V gene's germline CDR1 is LGHNA and CDR2 YSLEER. V shed 0 bases and J 5 bases; nucleotides not matched to a gene: 10. This CDR3 is built from 17 residues. For the CDR3, the DNA is TGCGCCAGCAGCCAAGATCCCTCCAGGGGGCTAAGAGATACGCAGTATTTT. Its translation is CASSQDPSRGLRDTQYF.

This chain links TRBV5-1 with TRBJ2-3; possible D gene TRBD2, 5 bases. This CDR3 contains 14 residues. The germline V and J ends were trimmed by 4 bases and 6 bases, with 15 bases remaining between them. Germline assignment: CDR1 SGHRS and CDR2 YFSETQ. CDR3 sequence (DNA): TGCGCCAGCAGCCCCCCGGTTAGCGTGGATACGCAGTATTTT. Translated, it gives CASSPPVSVDTQYF.

This chain joins TRBV28 and TRBJ1-2; 10 bases fit TRBD1. After removal of 6 bases from V and 8 bases from J, the junction contained 15 bases not matched to a gene. Germline CDR1 is MDHEN and CDR2 is SYDVKM. The CDR3 runs 16 residues. The CDR3 here is CASSPPLGQGRRGYTF. CDR3 DNA: TGTGCCAGCAGCCCCCCTTTGGGACAGGGGAGAAGGGGCTACACCTTC.

This clone was detected once. The rearrangement links TRBV18 to TRBJ1-4; no clear D gene. This CDR3 is 14 amino acids long. Germline CDR1 KGHSH, CDR2 LQKENI. Deletions cut 5 bases from V and 0 bases from J, with 7 bases between. Here the CDR3 DNA reads TGTGCCAGCTCATCTGTTGCAACTAATGAAAAACTGTTTTTT. Protein: CASSSVATNEKLFF.

For this clone: This CDR3 is also generated by other DNA sequences in the sample. The V and J genes are TRBV7-9 and TRBJ2-7; D is uncertain. The V and J ends lost 4 bases and 5 bases respectively, with 6 bases between them. Germline V CDR1 and CDR2: SEHNR, FQNEAQ (reference sequence). The CDR3 is 11 residues long. CDR3 coding DNA: TGTGCCAGCAGCTCTGGACACGAGCAGTACTTC. The encoded protein is CASSSGHEQYF. Together with reference TRBV7-9 and TRBJ2-7, the CDR3 gives the full variable domain: DTGVSQNPRHKITKRGQNVTFRCDPISEHNRLYWYRQTLGQGPEFLTYFQNEAQLEKSRLLSDRFSAERPKGSFSTLEIQRTEQGDSAMYLCASSSGHEQYFGPGTRLTVT.

The chain is built from TRBV11-2 and TRBJ2-1; 10 bases are shared with TRBD1. Germline CDR1 is SGHAT and CDR2 is FQNNGV. This CDR3 comprises 15 residues. J was trimmed by 4 bases and V by 2 bases; bases with no gene match: 2. The CDR3 bases are TGTGCCAGCAGCTTATGGACAGGGGGATACAATGAGCAGTTCTTC. It is translated as CASSLWTGGYNEQFF. Complete variable domain (other parts from reference TRBV11-2 and TRBJ2-1): EAGVAQSPRYKIIEKRQSVAFWCNPISGHATLYWYQQILGQGPKLLIQFQNNGVVDDSQLPKDRFSAERLKGVDSTLKIQPAKLEDSAVYLCASSLWTGGYNEQFFGPGTRLTVL.

Notes on this clone: The sample has other DNA sequences that encode this CDR3 too. V and J are TRBV7-3 and TRBJ1-1; unclear D gene. Germline lookup yields CDR1 SGHTA and CDR2 FQGTGA. The CDR3 is 13 amino acids. Trimming took 5 bases from V and 0 from J, leaving 7 bases between them. CDR3 sequence: CASSLEMNTEAFF. The CDR3 bases are TGTGCCAGCAGCCTGGAGATGAACACTGAAGCTTTCTTT.

The chain couples TRBV4-3 to TRBJ2-3; TRBD2 matches 10 bases. The CDR3 is 16 amino acids. Germline V lookup: CDR1 LGHNA, CDR2 YSLEER. Trimming took 5 bases from V and 4 from J; bases not matched to a gene: 9. The DNA for the CDR3 is TGCGCCAGCAGCGCACTAGCGGGGAGTCCGCCAGATACGCAGTATTTT. It is translated as CASSALAGSPPDTQYF.